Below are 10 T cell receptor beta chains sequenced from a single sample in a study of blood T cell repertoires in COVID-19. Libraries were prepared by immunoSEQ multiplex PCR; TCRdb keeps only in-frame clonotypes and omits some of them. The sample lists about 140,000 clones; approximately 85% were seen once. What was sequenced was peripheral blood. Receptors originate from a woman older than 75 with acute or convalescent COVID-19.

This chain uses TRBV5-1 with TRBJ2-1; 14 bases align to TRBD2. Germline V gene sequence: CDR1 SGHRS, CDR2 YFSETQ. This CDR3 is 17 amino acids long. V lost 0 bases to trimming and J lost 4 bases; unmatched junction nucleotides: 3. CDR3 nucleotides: TGCGCCAGCAGCTTGGCCCGGACTAGCGGGAGGTACAATGAGCAGTTCTTC. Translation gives CASSLARTSGRYNEQFF.

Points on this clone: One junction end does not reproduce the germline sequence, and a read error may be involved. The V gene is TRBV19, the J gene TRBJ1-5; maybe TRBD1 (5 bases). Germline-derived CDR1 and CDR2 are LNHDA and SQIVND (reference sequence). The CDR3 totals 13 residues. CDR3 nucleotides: TGTGCCAGTTGTATAGCCGGCGGGGGGGCCCAGCATTTT. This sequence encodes CASCIAGGGAQHF.

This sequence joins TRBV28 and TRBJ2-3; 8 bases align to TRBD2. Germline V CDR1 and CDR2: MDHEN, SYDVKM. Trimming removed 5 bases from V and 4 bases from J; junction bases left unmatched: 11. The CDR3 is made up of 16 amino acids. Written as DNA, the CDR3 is TGTGCCAGCAGTCCGCCGGGACTAGGAGTAGCAGATACGCAGTATTTT. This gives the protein CASSPPGLGVADTQYF.

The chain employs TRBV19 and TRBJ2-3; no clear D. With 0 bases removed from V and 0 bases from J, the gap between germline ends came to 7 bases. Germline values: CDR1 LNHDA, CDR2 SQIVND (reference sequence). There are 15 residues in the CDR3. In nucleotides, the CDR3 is TGTGCCAGTAGTATAGATTACGGGAGCACAGATACGCAGTATTTT. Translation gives CASSIDYGSTDTQYF.

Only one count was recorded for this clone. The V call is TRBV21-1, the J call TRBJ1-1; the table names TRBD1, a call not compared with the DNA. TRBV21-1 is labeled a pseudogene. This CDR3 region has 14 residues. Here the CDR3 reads CASSKKSAGTEAFF. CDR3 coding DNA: TGTGCCAGCAGCAAAAAAAGCGCAGGGACTGAAGCTTTCTTT.

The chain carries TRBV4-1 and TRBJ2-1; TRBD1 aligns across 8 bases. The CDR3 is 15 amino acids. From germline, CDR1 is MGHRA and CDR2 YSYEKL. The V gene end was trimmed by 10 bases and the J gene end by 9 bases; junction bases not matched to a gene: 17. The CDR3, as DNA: TGCGCCACCCAACCCGGAGACAGGGGTTGGGGTGAGCAGTTCTTC. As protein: CATQPGDRGWGEQFF.

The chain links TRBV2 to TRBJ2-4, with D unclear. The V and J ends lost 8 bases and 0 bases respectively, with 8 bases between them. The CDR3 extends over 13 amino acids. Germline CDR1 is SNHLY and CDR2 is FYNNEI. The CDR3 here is CASRRIAKNIQYF. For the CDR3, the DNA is TGTGCCAGCCGGCGGATAGCCAAAAACATTCAGTACTTC.

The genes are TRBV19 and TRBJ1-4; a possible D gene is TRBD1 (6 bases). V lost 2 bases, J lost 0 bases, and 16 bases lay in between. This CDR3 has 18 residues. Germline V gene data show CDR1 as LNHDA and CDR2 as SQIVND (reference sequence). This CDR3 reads CASSISRTEMTTNEKLFF. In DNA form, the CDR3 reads TGTGCCAGTAGTATATCCCGGACAGAAATGACAACTAATGAAAAACTGTTTTTT.

This chain's CDR3 is CASSLGQGHSPLHF. The CDR3 DNA sequence: TGTGCCAGCAGCTTGGGACAGGGGCATTCACCCCTCCACTTT. This chain uses TRBV3-1 (or the pseudogene TRBV3-2) with TRBJ1-6, with 10 bases that match TRBD1. The CDR3 extends over 14 amino acids. In germline, CDR1 is LGHDT, CDR2 YNNKEL (reference sequence). Trimming took 5 bases from V and 8 from J; bases not matched to a gene: 3.

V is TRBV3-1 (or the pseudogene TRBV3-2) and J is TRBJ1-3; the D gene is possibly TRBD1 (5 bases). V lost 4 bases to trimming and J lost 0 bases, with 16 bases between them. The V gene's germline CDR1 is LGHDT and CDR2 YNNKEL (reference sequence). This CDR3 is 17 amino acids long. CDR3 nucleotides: TGTGCCAGCAGCCGAGCCGACAGAACCGGCTCTGGAAACACCATATATTTT. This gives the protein CASSRADRTGSGNTIYF.